This T cell receptor (beta chain) appears in the sequencing data of a study of T cell repertoires in cytomegalovirus infection. TCRdb re-derived calls from the reads in MiXCR, one entry per CDR3 protein. The sample contains about 230,000 distinct CDR3 sequences, 22% of which appear only once. In germline, CDR1 is SNHLY, CDR2 FYNNEI. The CDR3 runs 12 residues. V lost 8 bases to trimming and J lost 6 bases, with 10 bases between them. This clonotype turned up a few times. The chain joins TRBV2 to TRBJ2-2; D ambiguous. This clonotype originated in a human donor in good health (CMV status not recorded). Some clones in this sample may be carry-over from other donors' samples. Sequenced material: CD8+ T cells from PBMCs. DNA for the CDR3: TGTGCCAGCGGAGAGTGGGCCGGGGAGCTGTTTTTT. This sequence encodes CASGEWAGELFF.